The clone carrying this T cell receptor (beta chain) was detected only once. The sample is drawn from a study of memory CD4+ T cells and cytomegalovirus serostatus. The CDR3 is 11 residues long. J lost 9 bases, V lost 8 bases, and 4 bases had no gene match. Looked up from germline, CDR1 is SGHVS and CDR2 is FQNEAQ. Method: immunoSEQ multiplex PCR; TCRdb's copy keeps in-frame clones and lacks some. The table includes 35,000 to 40,000 clones, around 79% detected once. The sort gate was single viable CD3+CD4+CD8-CD45RO+ cells for memory CD4+ T cells. This receptor was identified in an adult in good health and CMV-seropositive. The rearrangement uses TRBV7-8 and TRBJ2-1, with 7 positions matching TRBD2. The sequenced sample consisted of memory CD4+ T cells from blood. The DNA of the CDR3 is TGTGCCAGCGAGCGGGGCGGTGAGCAGTTCTTC. Residues: CASERGGEQFF.